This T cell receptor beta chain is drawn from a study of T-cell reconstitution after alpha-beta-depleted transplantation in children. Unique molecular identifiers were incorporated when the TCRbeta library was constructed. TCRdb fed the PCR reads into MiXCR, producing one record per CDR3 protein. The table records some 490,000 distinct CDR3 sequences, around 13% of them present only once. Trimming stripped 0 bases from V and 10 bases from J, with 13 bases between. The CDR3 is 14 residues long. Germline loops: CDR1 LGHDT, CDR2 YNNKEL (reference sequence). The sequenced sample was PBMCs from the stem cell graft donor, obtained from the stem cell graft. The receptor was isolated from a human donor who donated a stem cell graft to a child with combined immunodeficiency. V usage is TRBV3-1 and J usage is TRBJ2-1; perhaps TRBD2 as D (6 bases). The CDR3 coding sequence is TGTGCCAGCAGCCAAGAAGGGAGGAGGGAGGAGCAGTTCTTC. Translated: CASSQEGRREEQFF.